Listed below are T cell receptor beta chains from one sample, sequenced in a study of CD8+ T cells in alopecia areata. The protocol was immunoSEQ multiplex PCR, while the TCRdb copy is restricted to in-frame clones and leaves out a portion. The sample consists of some 150,000 clones, around 83% of them appearing once. Sequences were derived from CD8+ T cells sorted from blood, sampled at week 4, from a patient treated with tofacitinib. The receptors originated from a human donor with alopecia areata. The CDR3 runs from the conserved cysteine through the conserved F or W. D genes are given only for firm matches. Size is stated for part of the rows, as once, few or many counts, or as a class when the clone is expanded.

v_call: TRBV7-9
d_call: NA
clone_size: NA
j_call: TRBJ2-1
cdr3_nt: TGTGCCAGCAGCTTAGTTGAGCAGTTCTTC
cdr3_aa: CASSLVEQFF

v_call: TRBV5-1
d_call: NA
clone_size: NA
j_call: TRBJ2-7
cdr3_nt: TGCGCCAGCAGCTTGGGGGCTAGCCGCGAGCAGTACTTC
cdr3_aa: CASSLGASREQYF

v_call: TRBV5-4
d_call: TRBD2
clone_size: NA
j_call: TRBJ2-3
cdr3_nt: TGTGCCAGCAGCTCCTTAGCGGGAGGGCCTGGGAGCACAGATACGCAGTATTTT
cdr3_aa: CASSSLAGGPGSTDTQYF

v_call: TRBV7-9
d_call: TRBD2
clone_size: once
j_call: TRBJ2-7
cdr3_nt: TGTGCCAGCAGCCCCCCCGCGGGAGTGAACTACGAGCAGTACTTC
cdr3_aa: CASSPPAGVNYEQYF

v_call: TRBV30
d_call: TRBD1
clone_size: few
j_call: TRBJ2-7
cdr3_nt: TGTGCCTGGGGGCACCGACAGGGTCTCTCCTACGAGCAGTACTTC
cdr3_aa: CAWGHRQGLSYEQYF

v_call: TRBV5-4
d_call: TRBD1
clone_size: NA
j_call: TRBJ2-5
cdr3_nt: TGTGCCAGCAGCCTGGCCCAGGGGGACCAAGAGACCCAGTACTTC
cdr3_aa: CASSLAQGDQETQYF

v_call: TRBV7-2
d_call: NA
clone_size: NA
j_call: TRBJ2-4
cdr3_nt: TGTGCCAGCATCGACCCATCGGACTTAGCCAAAAACATTCAGTACTTC
cdr3_aa: CASIDPSDLAKNIQYF

v_call: TRBV29-1
d_call: NA
clone_size: NA
j_call: TRBJ2-4
cdr3_nt: TGCAGCGTTGGTGGGGGCACCAAAAACATTCAGTACTTC
cdr3_aa: CSVGGGTKNIQYF

v_call: TRBV7-3
d_call: TRBD2
clone_size: once
j_call: TRBJ2-1
cdr3_nt: TGTGCCAGCAGCTTAGGGCTAGCGGGAGGTGATGAGCAGTTCTTC
cdr3_aa: CASSLGLAGGDEQFF

v_call: TRBV5-6
d_call: NA
clone_size: NA
j_call: TRBJ2-7
cdr3_nt: TGTGCCAGCAGCTCCTTCGGCAGCTCCTACGAGCAGTACTTC
cdr3_aa: CASSSFGSSYEQYF

v_call: TRBV10-3
d_call: TRBD2
clone_size: few
j_call: TRBJ2-5
cdr3_nt: TGTGCCATCAGTGAGTCGATGGGACTAGCGGGGGCGTCAGAAGAGACCCAGTACTTC
cdr3_aa: CAISESMGLAGASEETQYF

v_call: TRBV5-1
d_call: NA
clone_size: NA
j_call: TRBJ2-7
cdr3_nt: TGCGCCAGCAGCACGTACGGGCAGGGAACCTACGAGCAGTACTTC
cdr3_aa: CASSTYGQGTYEQYF

v_call: TRBV5-1
d_call: NA
clone_size: NA
j_call: TRBJ2-1
cdr3_nt: TGCGCCAGCTTCGGGGGCAATGAGCAGTTCTTC
cdr3_aa: CASFGGNEQFF

v_call: TRBV5-4
d_call: TRBD1
clone_size: NA
j_call: TRBJ1-2
cdr3_nt: TGTGCCAGCAGCTTGGGTGAGACAGGGGGCGTCAACTATGGCTACACCTTC
cdr3_aa: CASSLGETGGVNYGYTF

v_call: TRBV2
d_call: NA
clone_size: NA
j_call: TRBJ1-1
cdr3_nt: TGTGCCAGCAGTCCGAACACTGAAGCTTTCTTT
cdr3_aa: CASSPNTEAFF

v_call: TRBV2
d_call: NA
clone_size: NA
j_call: TRBJ1-5
cdr3_nt: TGTGCCACAACCTGGGTAGATGATAGCAATCAGCCCCAGCATTTT
cdr3_aa: CATTWVDDSNQPQHF

v_call: TRBV7-8
d_call: TRBD2
clone_size: NA
j_call: TRBJ2-2
cdr3_nt: TGTGCCAGCAGGTTGACTAGCGGGATCACCGGGGAGCTGTTTTTT
cdr3_aa: CASRLTSGITGELFF

v_call: TRBV27
d_call: NA
clone_size: NA
j_call: TRBJ2-6
cdr3_nt: TGTGCCAGCAGAAGTCTCTCTGGGGCCAACGTCCTGACTTTC
cdr3_aa: CASRSLSGANVLTF

v_call: TRBV27
d_call: NA
clone_size: NA
j_call: TRBJ2-1
cdr3_nt: TGTGCCAGCAGTTTGGGAGGTTACAATGAGCAGTTCTTC
cdr3_aa: CASSLGGYNEQFF

v_call: TRBV19
d_call: TRBD1
clone_size: few
j_call: TRBJ2-2
cdr3_nt: TGTGCCAGTAGTTTCCGGGACAGGGCCACCGGGGAGCTGTTTTTT
cdr3_aa: CASSFRDRATGELFF

v_call: TRBV5-4
d_call: NA
clone_size: NA
j_call: TRBJ2-1
cdr3_nt: TGTGCCAGCAGCTTTGTTCCAGGGGACAATGAGCAGTTCTTC
cdr3_aa: CASSFVPGDNEQFF

v_call: TRBV7-9
d_call: NA
clone_size: NA
j_call: TRBJ2-7
cdr3_nt: TGTGCCAGCAGCGATACCTACGAGCAGTACTTC
cdr3_aa: CASSDTYEQYF

v_call: TRBV25-1
d_call: TRBD2
clone_size: NA
j_call: TRBJ2-2
cdr3_nt: TGTGCCAGCAGTAAGCGGGGTAACACCGGGGAGCTGTTTTTT
cdr3_aa: CASSKRGNTGELFF

v_call: TRBV5-1
d_call: NA
clone_size: NA
j_call: TRBJ2-3
cdr3_nt: TGCGCCAGCAAGGAAGGGGGTCGAGAGACAGATACGCAGTATTTT
cdr3_aa: CASKEGGRETDTQYF

v_call: TRBV7-9
d_call: NA
clone_size: few
j_call: TRBJ1-1
cdr3_nt: TGTGCCAGCACTGACTACCCTCACACTGAAGCTTTCTTT
cdr3_aa: CASTDYPHTEAFF

v_call: TRBV7-9
d_call: NA
clone_size: NA
j_call: TRBJ2-7
cdr3_nt: TGTGCCAGCAGCTCCCTTACAGGGAATCTCTACGAGCAGTACTTC
cdr3_aa: CASSSLTGNLYEQYF

v_call: TRBV6-1
d_call: NA
clone_size: NA
j_call: TRBJ1-5
cdr3_nt: TGTGCCAGCAGTGGGACCGCTTACGGGGGTCAGCCCCAGCATTTT
cdr3_aa: CASSGTAYGGQPQHF

v_call: TRBV19
d_call: NA
clone_size: NA
j_call: TRBJ2-1
cdr3_nt: TGTGCCAGTAGTAACAGAATGTCAGTGGGATTGGATGAGCAGTTCTTC
cdr3_aa: CASSNRMSVGLDEQFF

v_call: TRBV30
d_call: NA
clone_size: once
j_call: TRBJ2-7
cdr3_nt: TGTGCCTGGAGTGTAGGTCTACTGAGGCAATCCTACGAGCAGTACTTC
cdr3_aa: CAWSVGLLRQSYEQYF

v_call: TRBV5-4
d_call: TRBD1
clone_size: few
j_call: TRBJ2-1
cdr3_nt: TGTGCCAGCAGCCCCGGGACAGGGGGCAATGAGCAGTTCTTC
cdr3_aa: CASSPGTGGNEQFF

v_call: TRBV6-5
d_call: TRBD1
clone_size: NA
j_call: TRBJ1-1
cdr3_nt: TGTGCCAGCACCCAGGGGGGCAGGGAGGCTTTCTTT
cdr3_aa: CASTQGGREAFF

v_call: TRBV9
d_call: NA
clone_size: NA
j_call: TRBJ1-4
cdr3_nt: TGTGCCAGCAGCGTCTCAGGGGCAACTAATGAAAAACTGTTTTTT
cdr3_aa: CASSVSGATNEKLFF

v_call: TRBV19
d_call: NA
clone_size: NA
j_call: TRBJ1-5
cdr3_nt: TGTGCCAGTAGTAGCCGTGTGGACAGCAATCAGCCCCAGCATTTT
cdr3_aa: CASSSRVDSNQPQHF

v_call: TRBV29-1
d_call: NA
clone_size: NA
j_call: TRBJ2-2
cdr3_nt: TGCAGCGTTGAAGATAAGGGCACCGGGGAGCTGTTTTTT
cdr3_aa: CSVEDKGTGELFF

v_call: TRBV30
d_call: NA
clone_size: NA
j_call: TRBJ2-1
cdr3_nt: TGTGCCTGGGATCACCCCGGCAATGAGCAGTTCTTC
cdr3_aa: CAWDHPGNEQFF

v_call: TRBV5-1
d_call: TRBD1
clone_size: NA
j_call: TRBJ1-5
cdr3_nt: TGCGCCACCCCAAAGGGGGCACAAGGTCAGCCCCAGCATTTT
cdr3_aa: CATPKGAQGQPQHF

v_call: TRBV29-1
d_call: NA
clone_size: few
j_call: TRBJ2-1
cdr3_nt: TGCAGCGTTGAAGATCGAGGGACGGATGAGCAGTTCTTC
cdr3_aa: CSVEDRGTDEQFF

v_call: TRBV29-1
d_call: TRBD2
clone_size: NA
j_call: TRBJ2-2
cdr3_nt: TGCAGCGTCCGACTAGCGGGAGGGACCGGGGAGCTGTTTTTT
cdr3_aa: CSVRLAGGTGELFF

v_call: TRBV6-6
d_call: TRBD1
clone_size: NA
j_call: TRBJ1-5
cdr3_nt: TGTGCCAGCAGTTTCTTGGACAGGGCGAGCAATCAGCCCCAGCATTTT
cdr3_aa: CASSFLDRASNQPQHF

v_call: TRBV4-1
d_call: NA
clone_size: NA
j_call: TRBJ2-7
cdr3_nt: TGCGCCAGCAGCCAAACCCCCCTCGCACAGAGCGAGCAGTACTTC
cdr3_aa: CASSQTPLAQSEQYF

v_call: TRBV9
d_call: NA
clone_size: NA
j_call: TRBJ2-3
cdr3_nt: TGTGCCAGCAGCGACGGACAGAGCACAGATACGCAGTATTTT
cdr3_aa: CASSDGQSTDTQYF

v_call: TRBV2
d_call: TRBD1
clone_size: NA
j_call: TRBJ2-2
cdr3_nt: TGTGCCAGCAGTGGACAGGGGGCGGGCACCGGGGAGCTGTTTTTT
cdr3_aa: CASSGQGAGTGELFF

v_call: TRBV15
d_call: NA
clone_size: NA
j_call: TRBJ2-3
cdr3_nt: TGTGCCACCTCGGCGTTCGATACGCAGTATTTT
cdr3_aa: CATSAFDTQYF

v_call: TRBV14
d_call: TRBD1
clone_size: once
j_call: TRBJ2-7
cdr3_nt: TGTGCCAGCAGCCAAGGGGGGTCGACAGGGGCCGAGCAGTACTTC
cdr3_aa: CASSQGGSTGAEQYF

v_call: TRBV29-1
d_call: NA
clone_size: once
j_call: TRBJ1-1
cdr3_nt: TGCAGCGTTGAACCCCAGGGAGTTACTGAAGCTTTCTTT
cdr3_aa: CSVEPQGVTEAFF

v_call: TRBV27
d_call: NA
clone_size: few
j_call: TRBJ1-2
cdr3_nt: TGTGCCAGCAGTCACGGACCCAATGGCTACACCTTC
cdr3_aa: CASSHGPNGYTF

v_call: TRBV9
d_call: TRBD1
clone_size: NA
j_call: TRBJ2-5
cdr3_nt: TGTGCCAGCAGCGATTCGGGACAGCGGTCCCAAGAGACCCAGTACTTC
cdr3_aa: CASSDSGQRSQETQYF

v_call: TRBV7-9
d_call: TRBD2
clone_size: NA
j_call: TRBJ2-7
cdr3_nt: TGTGCCAGCAGCACGAGACTAGCGGGGTCCTACGAGCAGTACTTC
cdr3_aa: CASSTRLAGSYEQYF

v_call: TRBV4-1
d_call: TRBD2
clone_size: NA
j_call: TRBJ2-3
cdr3_nt: TGCGCCAGCAGCCCCCTACTAGCGGGAGGCACAGATACGCAGTATTTT
cdr3_aa: CASSPLLAGGTDTQYF

v_call: TRBV5-1
d_call: NA
clone_size: NA
j_call: TRBJ2-7
cdr3_nt: TGCGCCAGCAGCTTGGGAGGGAACTACGAGCAGTACTTC
cdr3_aa: CASSLGGNYEQYF

v_call: TRBV7-8
d_call: TRBD1
clone_size: NA
j_call: TRBJ1-2
cdr3_nt: TGTGCCAGCAGCTTGGTATACAGGGGGCAGGAAGCTAACTATGGCTACACCTTC
cdr3_aa: CASSLVYRGQEANYGYTF

v_call: TRBV14
d_call: TRBD2
clone_size: NA
j_call: TRBJ2-3
cdr3_nt: TGTGCCAGCAGCCAAGGATGGCGGGAGGGACTCACAGATACGCAGTATTTT
cdr3_aa: CASSQGWREGLTDTQYF

v_call: TRBV19
d_call: TRBD1
clone_size: NA
j_call: TRBJ2-7
cdr3_nt: TGTGCCAGTAATCCGGGACAGGATTCCTACGAGCAGTACTTC
cdr3_aa: CASNPGQDSYEQYF

v_call: TRBV7-8
d_call: TRBD1
clone_size: NA
j_call: TRBJ1-1
cdr3_nt: TGTGCCAGCAGCTTAACAGGGGTCTTAGAAGCTTTCTTT
cdr3_aa: CASSLTGVLEAFF

v_call: TRBV12-5
d_call: NA
clone_size: NA
j_call: TRBJ1-1
cdr3_nt: TGTGCTAGTGGTTTGGTACTGGTAGAAACTTTCTTT
cdr3_aa: CASGLVLVETFF

v_call: TRBV9
d_call: NA
clone_size: once
j_call: TRBJ1-1
cdr3_nt: TGTGCCAGCAGCCCCAAGGGAGAAATGAACACTGAAGCTTTCTTT
cdr3_aa: CASSPKGEMNTEAFF

v_call: TRBV7-9
d_call: NA
clone_size: NA
j_call: TRBJ2-6
cdr3_nt: TGTGCCAGCAGTCCGATGGACTCTGGGGCCAACGTCCTGACTTTC
cdr3_aa: CASSPMDSGANVLTF